These 11 T cell receptor beta chains were all obtained from the same sample, sequenced in a study of metastatic and nonmetastatic thyroid tumors. No treatment had been given to any patient before thyroid surgery. From the PCR reads, TCRdb re-called clones with MiXCR. The sample holds about 92,000 clones; approximately 15% are singletons and the top ten take 3.6%. Sequenced sample: blood. The receptor source for this set is a female donor with papillary thyroid cancer or a benign thyroid nodule (not recorded which). Some clones in this sample may be carry-over from other donors' samples.

Ten or more counts support this clone. The J gene is TRBJ2-5, the V gene TRBV28; D not resolved. Germline CDR1 reads MDHEN; CDR2 reads SYDVKM. Trimming cost V 3 bases and J 3 bases, with 5 bases left between them. The CDR3 sequence is 12 residues long. CDR3 sequence: CASSFREETQYF. CDR3 nucleotides: TGTGCCAGCAGTTTCAGAGAAGAGACCCAGTACTTC.

Note on this clone: A clone one base away is much larger, so this may be a read error. V and J are TRBV20-1 and TRBJ2-5; the D call may be TRBD1 or TRBD2 (5 bases each). Germline V lookup: CDR1 DFQATT, CDR2 SNEGSKA (reference sequence). The CDR3 is 10 residues long. Trimming removed 6 bases from V and 8 bases from J, with 10 bases in between. CDR3 nucleotides: TGCAGTGCCTTGGGGGACACCCAGTACTTC. This sequence encodes CSALGDTQYF.

This clone was counted only a few times. This may stem from a read error, because a much larger clone lies one nucleotide away. V is TRBV27 and J is TRBJ2-2; 7 nucleotides align to TRBD1. The CDR3 runs to 16 residues. The germline CDR1 and CDR2 sequences are MNHEY and SMNVEV (reference sequence). DNA for the CDR3: TGTACCAGCAGTTTAGAGTCGGGACAGAACACCGTGGAGCTGTTTTTT. Translation: CTSSLESGQNTVELFF.

There are many counts of this clone. This chain links TRBV27 with TRBJ2-1, with D perhaps matching TRBD2 (6 bases). V was clipped by 6 bases and J by 2 bases, with 14 bases between them. The CDR3 extends over 15 amino acids. Germline lookup yields CDR1 MNHEY and CDR2 SMNVEV (reference sequence). CDR3 sequence: CASRPTGLTYNEQFF. The DNA for the CDR3 is TGTGCCAGCAGACCCACGGGACTCACCTACAATGAGCAGTTCTTC.

This clone was seen repeatedly, ten times or more. The chain carries TRBV28 and TRBJ1-2; 8 bases line up with TRBD1. CDR1 is MDHEN, CDR2 SYDVKM, per germline. V gave up 3 bases and J gave up 8 bases; unmatched junction bases: 11. The CDR3 is 15 amino acids. As DNA, the CDR3 is TGTGCCAGCAGTTTGGTTGGGGGACAGGTGAACGGCTACACCTTC. Amino acid sequence: CASSLVGGQVNGYTF.

The V call is TRBV6-1, the J call TRBJ1-6, with no clear D. The CDR3 spans 13 residues. CDR1 is MNHNS and CDR2 is SASEGT in the germline V gene. Trimming stripped 5 bases from V and 11 bases from J, with 13 bases between. CDR3 residues: CASSTEELAPLHF. The CDR3 DNA is TGTGCCAGCAGTACAGAGGAATTGGCACCCCTCCACTTT.

This clone was picked up many times. The gene calls are TRBV7-9 and TRBJ1-1, with a tentative D call TRBD1 (5 bases). The germline V and J ends were trimmed by 4 bases and 1 base, with 10 bases remaining between them. Germline CDR1 reads SEHNR; CDR2 reads FQNEAQ (reference sequence). The CDR3 spans 14 residues. CDR3 in DNA: TGTGCCAGCAGCTCTCCGCAGGGGAACACTGAAGCTTTCTTT. Its protein is CASSSPQGNTEAFF. The full variable domain, with the rest looked up from reference TRBV7-9 and TRBJ1-1, is DTGVSQNPRHKITKRGQNVTFRCDPISEHNRLYWYRQTLGQGPEFLTYFQNEAQLEKSRLLSDRFSAERPKGSFSTLEIQRTEQGDSAMYLCASSSPQGNTEAFFGQGTRLTVV.

This clone came up many times. The V and J genes are TRBV28 and TRBJ2-7; 10 bases fit TRBD1. Germline CDR1 MDHEN, CDR2 SYDVKM. The CDR3 totals 14 residues. With V trimmed by 5 bases and J by 5 bases, 6 bases remained unmatched. The CDR3 region is CASSPGQGRNEQYF. CDR3 sequence (DNA): TGTGCCAGCAGTCCGGGACAGGGGAGAAACGAGCAGTACTTC.

Of note for this clone: Given a much more abundant clone one base away, this may be a read error. The chain joins TRBV7-9 to TRBJ2-5; 8 bases fit TRBD2. The ends lost 4 bases at V and 8 bases at J; junction bases unmatched: 15. Germline V CDR1 and CDR2: SEHNR, FQNEAQ (reference sequence). CDR3 length: 16 residues. The CDR3 nucleotides are TGTGCCAGCAGCTCGCGGACAGCCTTCGGGGGGGATACCCAGTACTTC. The encoded protein is CASSSRTAFGGDTQYF.

In its sample, this clone was seen many times. The sample holds other DNA sequences that translate to the same CDR3. The chain has TRBV5-4 and TRBJ2-7; D not resolved. The germline CDR1 and CDR2 sequences are SGHNT and YYREEE (reference sequence). The CDR3 is 15 amino acids. V dropped 0 bases and J dropped 2 bases, with 12 bases sitting between them. The CDR3 DNA reads as TGTGCCAGCAGCTTGGGACCCACACCCCCCTACGAGCAGTACTTC. Its translation: CASSLGPTPPYEQYF.

This clone was detected only a few times. This may be a read error, as it is one base from a much larger clone. V is TRBV27 and J is TRBJ2-5, with a weak D call TRBD1 (5 bases). CDR1 MNHEY and CDR2 SMNVEV come from the germline V gene (reference sequence). This CDR3 is 14 amino acids long. The V end lost 3 bases, the J end lost 1 base, and 9 bases lay between the germline ends. This chain's CDR3 is CASSLRQSQETQYF. CDR3 nucleotide sequence: TGTGCCAGCAGTTTGAGACAGAGCCAAGAGACCCAGTACTTC.